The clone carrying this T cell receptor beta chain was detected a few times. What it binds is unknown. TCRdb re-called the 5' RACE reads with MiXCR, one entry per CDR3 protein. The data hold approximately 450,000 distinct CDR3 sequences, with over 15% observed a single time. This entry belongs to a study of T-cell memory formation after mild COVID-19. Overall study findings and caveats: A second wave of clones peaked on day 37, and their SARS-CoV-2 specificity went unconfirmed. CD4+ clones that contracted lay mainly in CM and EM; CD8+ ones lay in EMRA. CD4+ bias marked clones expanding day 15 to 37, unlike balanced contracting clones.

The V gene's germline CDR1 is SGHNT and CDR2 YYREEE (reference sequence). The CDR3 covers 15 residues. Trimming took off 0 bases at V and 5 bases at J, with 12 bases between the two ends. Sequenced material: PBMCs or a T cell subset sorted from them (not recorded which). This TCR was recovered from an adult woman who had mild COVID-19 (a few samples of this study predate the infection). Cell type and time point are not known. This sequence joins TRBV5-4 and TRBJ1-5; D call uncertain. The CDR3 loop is CASSLVKEYDQPQHF. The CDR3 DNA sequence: TGTGCCAGCAGCTTGGTGAAGGAGTATGATCAGCCCCAGCATTTT.